This T cell receptor beta chain was sequenced for a study of T cells in Graves' hyperthyroidism and ophthalmopathy. Overall study results and limits: Blood shared most expanded thyroid clonotypes above 0.001.

TCR beta CDR3 regions were amplified from RNA transcripts. Using the HTBI primer set, a first-round RT-PCR was run on the TCR CDR3. In TCRdb, the multiplex PCR reads were re-called with MiXCR into one record per CDR3 protein. The sample yields nearly 600,000 distinct CDR3 sequences, approximately 15% seen once. About this clonotype itself: Its cognate antigen is unknown.

Looked up from germline, CDR1 is ENHRY and CDR2 is SYGVKD. CDR3 length: 14 residues. V dropped 6 bases and J dropped 6; count of bases not matched to a gene: 8. Inclusion characteristics of ophthalmopathy patients comprised a Clinical Activity Score of at least 3, a NOSPECS grade of at least 4, and duration under 3 months. Exclusion of patients followed from uncontrolled infection, other autoimmune disease, pregnancy or lactation. The chain couples TRBV10-3 to TRBJ1-3; 7 bases fit TRBD1. Specimen: blood. The TCR originated in a woman younger than 30 with Graves' ophthalmopathy. In DNA form, the CDR3 reads TGTGCCATCAGCTTTGACAGGGAGGTAAACACCATATATTTT. Its translation: CAISFDREVNTIYF.